A single sample gave rise to the 10 T cell receptor beta chains below, sequenced in a study of OX40 agonist ivuxolimab in advanced cancers. Here immunoSEQ multiplex PCR was the method, and the copy in TCRdb shows in-frame clones only, minus some. In the table there are tens of thousands of clones, 80% to 95% of which are singletons. Sequences were derived from CD4+ or CD8+ T cells sorted from blood, sampled in a trial of the OX40 agonist ivuxolimab. These receptors were taken from an adult with an advanced solid tumor such as melanoma, head and neck, liver or kidney cancer.

This sequence joins TRBV6-5 and TRBJ2-3; D not certain. There are 15 residues in the CDR3. CDR1 MNHEY and CDR2 SVGAGI come from the germline V gene. With 2 bases removed from V and 2 bases from J, the gap between germline ends came to 11 bases. The CDR3 here is CASSYDTSLTDTQYF. The DNA of the CDR3 is TGTGCCAGCAGTTACGACACCAGCCTCACAGATACGCAGTATTTT.

The chain has TRBV27 and TRBJ1-5; 7 positions match TRBD1. CDR1 and CDR2 (germline): MNHEY, SMNVEV (reference sequence). The CDR3 covers 19 residues. Unmatched junction bases numbered 17, after V lost 4 bases and J lost 2 bases. The DNA for the CDR3 is TGTGCCAGCAGTTGGGACAGTCCCCAAACAATTATGGGCAATCAGCCCCAGCATTTT. Protein product: CASSWDSPQTIMGNQPQHF.

This chain connects TRBV7-6 to TRBJ2-1; 9 nucleotides align to TRBD2. The trim removed 2 bases at V and 4 bases at J, leaving 3 bases unmatched. The CDR3 runs 15 residues. In germline, CDR1 is SGHVS, CDR2 FNYEAQ. DNA of the CDR3: TGTGCCAGCAGCTTAATAGCGGGAGTTTACAATGAGCAGTTCTTC. Its translation is CASSLIAGVYNEQFF.

The chain uses TRBV18 and TRBJ1-5; D possibly corresponds to TRBD1 (5 bases). There are 15 residues in the CDR3. The germline CDR1 and CDR2 sequences are KGHSH and LQKENI. The V end lost 1 base, the J end lost 5 bases, and 12 bases lay between the germline ends. The CDR3 is CASSPQAGFDQPQHF. The CDR3 nucleotides are TGTGCCAGCTCACCACAGGCAGGGTTCGATCAGCCCCAGCATTTT.

This chain connects TRBV27 to TRBJ2-7; possible D gene TRBD2, 6 bases. The CDR3 is 14 residues long. Trimming took off 5 bases at V and 6 bases at J, with 17 bases between the two ends. CDR1 is MNHEY and CDR2 is SMNVEV in the germline V gene (reference sequence). The CDR3 region is CASSATPGVSEQYF. The DNA of the CDR3 is TGTGCCAGCAGTGCTACCCCGGGAGTCTCCGAGCAGTACTTC.

This chain uses TRBV12-5 with TRBJ1-5; tentatively, D is TRBD1 (5 bases). Germline lookup yields CDR1 LGHNT and CDR2 FRNRAP. The CDR3 loop spans 15 amino acids. V lost 5 bases to trimming and J lost 0 bases, with 11 bases between them. The CDR3 nucleotides are TGTGCTAGTGGTCTAGGACAAGCTAGCAATCAGCCCCAGCATTTT. Its translation is CASGLGQASNQPQHF.

The chain recombines TRBV30 with TRBJ1-1; D gene ambiguous. In germline, CDR1 is GTSNPN, CDR2 SVGIG (reference sequence). CDR3 length equals 13 residues. Trimming removed 4 bases from V and 1 base from J, with 10 bases in between. CDR3 DNA sequence: TGTGCCTGGACTAGGACTTCGAACACTGAAGCTTTCTTT. This encodes CAWTRTSNTEAFF.

The CDR3 nucleotides are TGTGCCTGGAGCCTCAGGGAGGGGGCGTTTGGCTACACCTTC. Protein sequence: CAWSLREGAFGYTF. The V gene is TRBV30, the J gene TRBJ1-2; 7 bases match TRBD1. This CDR3 region has 14 residues. Germline-derived CDR1 and CDR2 are GTSNPN and SVGIG (reference sequence). V was pared by 3 bases and J by 7 bases, with 11 bases of the junction left unmatched.

The chain carries TRBV7-9 and TRBJ2-3; D gene ambiguous. CDR1 is SEHNR and CDR2 is FQNEAQ in the germline V gene (reference sequence). The V end lost 1 base, the J end lost 1 base, and 6 bases lay between the germline ends. There are 14 residues in the CDR3. CDR3: CASSLVGGTDTQYF. The DNA of the CDR3 is TGTGCCAGCAGCTTAGTCGGCGGCACAGATACGCAGTATTTT.

The chain is built from TRBV6-5 and TRBJ2-3; no reliable D call. In germline, CDR1 is MNHEY, CDR2 SVGAGI. With 0 bases removed from V and 6 bases from J, the gap between germline ends came to 16 bases. This CDR3 is built from 16 residues. This CDR3 is CASSYSSVTDPDTQYF. The CDR3 nucleotides are TGTGCCAGCAGTTACTCGTCGGTTACCGACCCGGATACGCAGTATTTT.